The entry below describes one T cell receptor beta chain. Its recognized antigen is unknown. No qualities accompany the bases; no much larger clone lies one base away. These data originate in a study of Graves' ophthalmopathy and Graves' hyperthyroidism (dated by TCRdb to between 2018 and 2020). Study-level background: Peripheral blood samples were taken at the time of initial diagnosis, before any treatment was given. An independent validation cohort comprised fewer than 20 hyperthyroidism patients and over 15 patients who later progressed from hyperthyroidism to ophthalmopathy. Once sampling was done, hyperthyroidism patients were given methimazole at a starting dose of 30 mg daily, while ophthalmopathy patients were given high-dose intravenous methylprednisolone. To explore V-J signatures that separate ophthalmopathy from hyperthyroidism, a discovery set of around 97 patients was enrolled, consisting of under 50 with ophthalmopathy and fewer than 60 with stable hyperthyroidism. To tell Graves' ophthalmopathy apart from Graves' hyperthyroidism, and to predict which patients would progress to ophthalmopathy, the study relied on TCR beta repertoire signatures. In total, 135 blood samples were TCR-sequenced: roughly 45 ophthalmopathy, under 85 hyperthyroidism and 17 hyperthyroidism-to-ophthalmopathy patients. T-cell repertoires of thyroid tissue and blood were compared in six hyperthyroidism patients.

General findings and caveats noted by the study authors: In validation, the model predicted ophthalmopathy progression with about 64% sensitivity and approximately 75% specificity; 12 predicted patients were CT-confirmed with GO in a median of roughly 6.8 months. Most of the expanded thyroid clonotypes with a frequency above 0.001 were also detected in blood, and it was suggested that the thyroid immune response may be reflected by blood repertoires. Sample size was not predetermined statistically, and investigators were not blinded to group allocation. Ophthalmopathy was separated from stable hyperthyroidism by the 13-signature model with about 90% sensitivity and roughly 83% specificity in cross-validation and with 80%/75% in the test set.

V and J are trimmed by 1 base and 1 base, and the gene matches miss 1 base of the junction. The CDR3 sequence holds 15 residues, the cysteine and phenylalanine included. Only the CDR3 DNA stays, 45 bases, in frame from base 1. Looking up the germline V gene yields CDR1 SGHRS and CDR2 YFSETQ. Patients with ophthalmopathy had moderately to severely active disease, with a Clinical Activity Score of 3 or more, a NOSPECS grade of 4 or more, and a disease duration of less than 3 months. Patients with other autoimmune diseases, uncontrolled infections, pregnancy or lactation were excluded. Diagnosis relied on clinical symptoms, serum thyroxine, TRAb, thyroid ultrasound and orbital computed tomography. Ficoll-Paque density gradient centrifugation was used to isolate PBMCs from 8 to 10 ml of fresh peripheral blood. Trizol reagent was used to extract the total RNA, and its quality was then checked on an Agilent 2100 Bioanalyzer.

For repertoire sequencing, the TCR beta CDR3 regions were amplified from RNA transcripts. The first round was an RT-PCR using HTBI primers with the Qiagen OneStep RT-PCR kit, and this first round was followed by a second-round multiplex PCR, then size selection and purification. Libraries were sequenced paired-end with 100 bp reads on an Illumina HiSeq2000. In the original analysis: SOAPnuke was used for read processing, and reads with adapters, uncalled bases, a mean Phred below 15, or no exact constant-primer or identifier match were discarded. COPE v1.2.5 was used to merge high-quality paired reads. Each unique nucleotide sequence was defined as a clonotype, and clonotypes were aligned to IMGT TRB V, D and J references with MiTCR v1.1. The analysis was limited to V-J combinations with a frequency above 0.0001, which together covered 99.2% of repertoires. For each V-J combination, a TCR clonal expansion and chaos score was defined as the ratio of F50 clonal expansion to chaos observed in the TCRdist matrix. Welch's t-statistics and random forest were used to narrow the features down to around twelve V-J combinations, which were then fed into a naive Bayes classifier. The similarity between thyroid and blood repertoires was quantified using the Morisita-Horn index. TCRdb reprocessing: public reads trimmed at Q25 with fastp, clones called with MiXCR, in-frame beta chains kept. Duplicate CDR3 protein sequences are folded into a single record with the most common DNA and genes. The V and J calls and clone size come from TCRdb's table, not from the authors' own analysis. Here the sample has about 240,000 distinct CDR3 sequences; approximately 42% occur a single time. The top ten constitute around 43% of the sample.

Recombination linked TRBV5-1 to TRBJ1-1, with 10 bases aligning to TRBD1. Sequences were obtained from peripheral blood. This sequence originates from an adult man with Graves' ophthalmopathy. The CDR3 reads as follows: CASSLWDRGNTEAFF. The nucleotide sequence is given as TGCGCCAGCAGCTTGTGGGACAGGGGGAACACTGAAGCTTTCTTT. The variable domain in full, with residues beyond the CDR3 obtained from the reference TRBV5-1 and TRBJ1-1 genes, is KAGVTQTPRYLIKTRGQQVTLSCSPISGHRSVSWYQQTPGQGLQFLFEYFSETQRNKGNFPGRFSGRQFSNSRSEMNVSTLELGDSALYLCASSLWDRGNTEAFFGQGTRLTVV.